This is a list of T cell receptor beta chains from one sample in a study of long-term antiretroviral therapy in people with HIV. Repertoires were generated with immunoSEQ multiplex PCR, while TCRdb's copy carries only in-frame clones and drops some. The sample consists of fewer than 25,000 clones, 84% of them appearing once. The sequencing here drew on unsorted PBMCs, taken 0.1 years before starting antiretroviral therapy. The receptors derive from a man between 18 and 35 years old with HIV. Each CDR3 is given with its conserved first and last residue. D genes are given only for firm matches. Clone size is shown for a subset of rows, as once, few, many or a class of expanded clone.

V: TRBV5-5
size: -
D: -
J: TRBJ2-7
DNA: TGTGCCAGCAGCCTGAGCTCCTACGAGCAGTACTTC
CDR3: CASSLSSYEQYF

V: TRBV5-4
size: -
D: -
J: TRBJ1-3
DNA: TGTGCCAGCAGCTTGGAGGGGATCGGAAACACCATATATTTT
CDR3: CASSLEGIGNTIYF

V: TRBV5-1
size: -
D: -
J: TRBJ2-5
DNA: TGCGCCAGCAGCTTGGCGGAGACCCAGTACTTC
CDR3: CASSLAETQYF

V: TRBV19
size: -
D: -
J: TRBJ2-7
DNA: TGTGCCAGTAGCAGCCCCCAAACGGGTTATAGCTCCTACGAGCAGTACTTC
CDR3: CASSSPQTGYSSYEQYF

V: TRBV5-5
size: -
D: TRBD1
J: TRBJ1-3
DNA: TGTGCCAGCAGCCTGGACAGGGACTCTGGAAACACCATATATTTT
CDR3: CASSLDRDSGNTIYF

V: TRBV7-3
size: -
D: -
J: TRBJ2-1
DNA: TGTGCCAGCAGCGGCTCAGGGCATGAGCAGTTCTTC
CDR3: CASSGSGHEQFF

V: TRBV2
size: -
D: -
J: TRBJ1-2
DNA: TGTGCCAGCAGTGATATTTCCCCGCATGGCTACACCTTC
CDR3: CASSDISPHGYTF

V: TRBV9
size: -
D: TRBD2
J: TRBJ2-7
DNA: TGTGCCAGCAGCGTGGCCACCGGGACTAGCGGGGACGAGCAGTACTTC
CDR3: CASSVATGTSGDEQYF

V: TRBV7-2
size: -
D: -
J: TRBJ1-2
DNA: TGTGCCAGCAGCGAGAGAAAGGTCTCTGGCTACACCTTC
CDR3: CASSERKVSGYTF

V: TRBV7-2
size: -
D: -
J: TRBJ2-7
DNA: TGTGCCAGCAGCTTAGTGGGTCAGTTAACCTACGAGCAGTACTTC
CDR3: CASSLVGQLTYEQYF

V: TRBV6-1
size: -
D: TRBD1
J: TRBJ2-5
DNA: TGTGCCAGCAGGGACAGGGGATACCAAGAGACCCAGTACTTC
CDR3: CASRDRGYQETQYF

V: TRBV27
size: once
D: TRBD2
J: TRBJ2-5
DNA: TGTGCCAGCAGACTGTGGGGGGGAGAGGAGACCCAGTACTTC
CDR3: CASRLWGGEETQYF

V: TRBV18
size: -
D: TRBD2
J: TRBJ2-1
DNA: TGTGCCAGCTCACCATGGACTAGCGGGACCTCCTACAATGAGCAGTTCTTC
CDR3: CASSPWTSGTSYNEQFF

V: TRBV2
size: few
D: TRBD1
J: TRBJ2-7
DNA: TGTGCCAGCAGTGAGACAGGGGGCCACAACGAGCAGTACTTC
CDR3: CASSETGGHNEQYF

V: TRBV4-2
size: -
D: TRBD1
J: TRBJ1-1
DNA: TGTGCCAGCAGCGACAGGGGGAACACTGAAGCTTTCTTT
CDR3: CASSDRGNTEAFF

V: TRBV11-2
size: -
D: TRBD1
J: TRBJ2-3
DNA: TGTGCCAGCAGCTCGCAGACCGGGACAGGGACATCAGATACGCAGTATTTT
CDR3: CASSSQTGTGTSDTQYF

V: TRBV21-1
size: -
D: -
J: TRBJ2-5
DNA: TGTGCCAGCAGCAAACCGAATCCGGGGGCCTCCAAAGAGACCCAGTACTTC
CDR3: CASSKPNPGASKETQYF

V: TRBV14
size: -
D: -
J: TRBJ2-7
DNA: TGTGCCAGCAGCCCGCGATTCGACTCCTACGAGCAGTACTTC
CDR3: CASSPRFDSYEQYF

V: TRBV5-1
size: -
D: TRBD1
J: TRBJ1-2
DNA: TGCGCCAGCAGCTTGGGATCCGGGGACAGGGGCCTCTATGGCTACACCTTC
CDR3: CASSLGSGDRGLYGYTF

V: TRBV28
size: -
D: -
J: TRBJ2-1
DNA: TGTGCCAGCAGTTTACCTAGCTCTCACAATGAGCAGTTCTTC
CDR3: CASSLPSSHNEQFF

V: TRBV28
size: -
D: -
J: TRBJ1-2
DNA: TGTGCCAGCAGTTTCGGCGGCAACTATGGCTACACCTTC
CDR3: CASSFGGNYGYTF

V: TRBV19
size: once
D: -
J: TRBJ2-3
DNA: TGTGCCAGTAGTATGCAGGGGCGGGATACGCAGTATTTT
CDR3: CASSMQGRDTQYF

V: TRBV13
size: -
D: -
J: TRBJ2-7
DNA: TGTGCCAGCAGCCCTACGCCCAGGGTCGCGAACGAGCAGTACTTC
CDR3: CASSPTPRVANEQYF

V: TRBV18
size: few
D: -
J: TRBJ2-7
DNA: TGTGCCAGCTCACTTTCAGGGGTCGAGCAGTACTTC
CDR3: CASSLSGVEQYF

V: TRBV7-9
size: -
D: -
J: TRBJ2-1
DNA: TGTGCCAGCAGCTTAGAGACCCGGATCCTCTTAGGCAATGAGCAGTTCTTC
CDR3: CASSLETRILLGNEQFF

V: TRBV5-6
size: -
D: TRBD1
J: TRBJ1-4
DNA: TGTGCCAGCAGCTCTCCGGGACAGGGGTTTGAAAAACTGTTTTTT
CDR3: CASSSPGQGFEKLFF

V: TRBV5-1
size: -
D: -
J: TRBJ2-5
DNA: TGCGCCAGCAGCCTGGAGGGCCAAGAGACCCAGTACTTC
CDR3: CASSLEGQETQYF

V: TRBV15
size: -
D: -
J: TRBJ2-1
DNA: TGTGCCACCAGCAGAGACGGGGCAGCACGTAATGAGCAGTTCTTC
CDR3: CATSRDGAARNEQFF

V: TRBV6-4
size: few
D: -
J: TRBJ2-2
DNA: TGTGCCAGCAGTCGGGACACCGGGGAGCTGTTTTTT
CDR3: CASSRDTGELFF

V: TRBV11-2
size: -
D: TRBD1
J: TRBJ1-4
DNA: TGTGCCAGCAGGCCCAGGGGGTCGGAAAAACTGTTTTTT
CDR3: CASRPRGSEKLFF

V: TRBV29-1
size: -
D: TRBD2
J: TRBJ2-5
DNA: TGCAGCCTAAAGCGTAGCGGGGGGTCTCAAGAGACCCAGTACTTC
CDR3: CSLKRSGGSQETQYF

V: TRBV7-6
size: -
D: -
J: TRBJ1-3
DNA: TGTGCCAGCAGCTTAGGCAGGGGTCTGGGAAACACCATATATTTT
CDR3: CASSLGRGLGNTIYF

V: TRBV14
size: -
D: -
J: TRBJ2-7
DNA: TGTGCCAGCAGCCAAAGACGGGGCAGACCCTACGAGCAGTACTTC
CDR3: CASSQRRGRPYEQYF